The TCR beta chain under discussion was sequenced for a study of Ad26.COV2.S vaccination and SARS-CoV-2 variants. Study details: Within the COV1001 Ad26.COV2.S trial arm, the donor was enrolled.

Some clones are missing from TCRdb's copy, which holds only in-frame ones; the method was immunoSEQ multiplex PCR. The sample yields over 400,000 clones, about 91% seen once. Specified treatment: approximately 18 received Ad26.COV2.S at low or high dose, single or two shots; 5 received placebo; per-sample allocation not given. On day 63 after the first injection, vaccine and placebo recipients gave samples. Looked up from germline, CDR1 is MDHEN and CDR2 is SYDVKM. The CDR3 loop spans 15 amino acids. V was clipped by 4 bases and J by 3 bases, with 16 bases between them. The source is a person between 18 and 59 years old who received the Ad26.COV2.S COVID-19 vaccine or a placebo. Sequencing used peripheral blood, obtained in a trial of Ad26.COV2.S vaccine versus placebo. The chain links TRBV28 to TRBJ2-7; D ambiguous. The CDR3 DNA is TGTGCCAGCAGTTCCGGACCGACGGCGCTCTACGAGCAGTACTTC. This translates into CASSSGPTALYEQYF.